This TCR beta chain was retrieved from a study of neurological immune-mediated disorders. V shed 0 bases, J shed 5 bases, and the junction held 10 bases outside the gene matches. This CDR3 contains 16 residues. Per the germline V gene, CDR1 is SQVTM and CDR2 is ANQGSEA. Ten or more counts support this clonotype. Its matching antigen is unknown. General observations from the study: In HTLV-1-associated myelopathy, TCR clonal expansion was greatest, whereas multiple sclerosis had the least, falling below healthy controls.

MiXCR, run by TCRdb on the 5' RACE reads, gives a single entry per CDR3 protein. The sample includes tens of thousands of distinct CDR3 sequences, more than 8.5% of them seen just once. Stated time point: longitudinal time-point 1 (baseline). The healthy controls volunteered at a blood bank in Maryland, USA. The source of this sequence is a man between 25 and 39 years old in good health. This chain uses TRBV29-1 with TRBJ2-3; 8 bases fit TRBD2. Sequences were obtained from PBMCs. CDR3 loop: CSVEDRSGRRLDTQYF. In DNA, the CDR3 is TGCAGCGTTGAAGATAGGAGCGGGAGAAGGTTAGATACGCAGTATTTT.